A selection of T cell receptor beta chains follows, all from one sample in a study of T cell repertoires in ileal Crohn's disease. Generated by immunoSEQ multiplex PCR, the TCRdb table keeps only in-frame clones and is missing some. The repertoire holds about 59,000 clones, with 70% to 90% as singletons. Sequenced input: ileal tissue. These receptors were taken from an adult with Crohn's disease. The conserved cysteine and the conserved F or W are not part of the CDR3 here. The order of the fields is CDR3 protein, V gene.

ASSFAGGSSGELF	TRBV28
ASSDSGRGTGGYT	TRBV6-4
AWSSLNSSGQVLRVNTEAF	TRBV30
ASSDPMFRVTSEAF	TRBV6-1
ASLHQGMNTEAF	TRBV11-1
ASSLGSGPFGSYGYT	TRBV5-1
ASSLGGVTGELF	TRBV11-2
ASSPGRTNEKLF	TRBV6-6
ASPHGMNTEAF	TRBV6-5
ASSPLDYSNQPQH	TRBV18
AIGTVQETQY	TRBV10-3
ASSWDRARSSYNEQF	TRBV9
ASSAGLAGGLF	TRBV5-1
ASGMDRMVPEAF	TRBV6-1
ASSQGDRPHSPLH	TRBV4-1
ASRFGHNGELF	TRBV7-9
ASSQETGGLYEQY	TRBV4-2
ASSLAPGQGMNEQY	TRBV5-1
ASSIGQPDLSGNTIY	TRBV5-1
ASSLLGNQPQH	TRBV27
ASGGILAGGEQY	TRBV10-2
ASSGGGGTEAF	TRBV2
ASSQVVTGGLYEQY	TRBV4-3
ASSLTRGLGTEAF	TRBV27
AISESGGGVNAEAF	TRBV10-3
ASSLRPDRDSVHT	TRBV5-5
SVDKTGGNYGYT	TRBV29-1
ASSLAGEFDEQF	TRBV5-1
SDHRGWDNEQF	TRBV29-1
ASSQTPGQESYEQY	TRBV4-2
ASSSTGGGGYT	TRBV7-2
ASSRQKDYGYT	TRBV2
ATSTTGTEAF	TRBV15
ASKTALDGYT	TRBV28
ASSSAGLATDTQY	TRBV5-5
ASSEVRGSRNQETQY	TRBV6-1
SALFTPEQY	TRBV20-1
ASSPSRSGYT	TRBV28